The T cell receptor beta chain described here comes from a study of shared clonotypes between healthy human individuals. The CDR3 runs 16 residues. Germline V lookup: CDR1 SGDLS, CDR2 YYNGEE. The V and J ends lost 3 bases and 5 bases, in that order; junction bases with no gene match: 8. Per the authors' pipeline: Filtering differed since immunoSEQ provided only junctions, with no quality scores. TCRdb's copy holds only in-frame clones and misses some; the assay was immunoSEQ multiplex PCR. V and J calls and clone size follow that table, whereas D and trimming were derived from the DNA. Among a few million clones listed, more than 85% were seen once.

Sequencing used naive CD4+ T cells from PBMCs. The subset denotes: CD45RA+ positively selected. The TCR originated in a young man in good health. Some clones in this sample may be carry-over from other donors' samples. The rearrangement links TRBV9 to TRBJ2-2; 9 bases line up with TRBD1. The CDR3 reads CASSEQTGGLTGELFF. CDR3 bases: TGTGCCAGCAGCGAACAGACAGGGGGGTTGACCGGGGAGCTGTTTTTT. Combining the CDR3 with reference TRBV9 and TRBJ2-2 gives the whole variable domain DSGVTQTPKHLITATGQRVTLRCSPRSGDLSVYWYQQSLDQGLQFLIQYYNGEERAKGNILERFSAQQFPDLHSELNLSSLELGDSALYFCASSEQTGGLTGELFFGEGSRLTVL.